What follows describes a single T cell receptor beta chain. Its antigen is unknown. Generated by immunoSEQ multiplex PCR, the TCRdb table keeps only in-frame clones and is missing some. The top ten clones hold 17% of a sample with approximately 48,000 clones, roughly 92% of them seen once. The data were taken from a study of siplizumab effects on memory and regulatory T cells. General observations from the study: Researchers could not give a naive or memory phenotype to roughly 75-95% of proliferating CD4+ or CD8+ clones. Among sequences traceable to unstimulated CD4+ memory cells, alloreactive ones were significantly reduced by siplizumab. Assignment to unstimulated subsets succeeded for only a minor fraction of the alloreactive clones. Where siplizumab was present, mappable alloreactive CD4+ clones averaged roughly 66% Treg-derived, compared with 25% to 30% in controls.

The CDR3 contains 15 residues. Trimming took 2 bases from V and 6 from J; bases not matched to a gene: 7. The germline V gene encodes CDR1 SGHTA and CDR2 FQGTGA. The source is a human donor in good health. The source material was CD8+ T cells sorted from blood. The genes are TRBV7-3 and TRBJ1-1; 9 bases map to TRBD1. Here the CDR3 DNA reads TGTGCCAGCAGCTTAGAAGGACAGGGGAGCGCTGAAGCTTTCTTT. Amino acids: CASSLEGQGSAEAFF.